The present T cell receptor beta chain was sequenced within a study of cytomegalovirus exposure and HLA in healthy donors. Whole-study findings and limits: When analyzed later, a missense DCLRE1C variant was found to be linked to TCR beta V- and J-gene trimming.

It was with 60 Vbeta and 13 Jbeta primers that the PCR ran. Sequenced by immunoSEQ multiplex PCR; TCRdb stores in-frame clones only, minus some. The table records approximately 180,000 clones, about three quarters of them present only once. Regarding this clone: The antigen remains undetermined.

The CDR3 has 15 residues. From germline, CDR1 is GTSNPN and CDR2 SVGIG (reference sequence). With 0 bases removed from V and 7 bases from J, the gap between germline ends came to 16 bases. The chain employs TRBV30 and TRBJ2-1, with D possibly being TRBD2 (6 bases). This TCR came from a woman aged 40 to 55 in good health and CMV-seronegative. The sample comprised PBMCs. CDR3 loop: CAWSVGTSIVNEQFF. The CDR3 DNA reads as TGTGCCTGGAGTGTAGGTACTAGCATAGTAAATGAGCAGTTCTTC.